The entry that follows covers one T cell receptor beta chain sequence. Antigen specificity is unknown. With random hexamers, reverse transcription was performed on about 0.5 to 1 ug of RNA. TCRdb re-derived calls from the immunoSEQ multiplex PCR reads in MiXCR, one entry per CDR3 protein. Of under 200,000 distinct CDR3 sequences detected, 95% appear once; the ten largest clones hold 0.15% to 0.2%. The data derive from a study of CD8 T cells in Susac syndrome. It was negative isolation that provided the CD8+ and CD4+ T cells, whereas TEMRA cells were enriched by FACS. Findings and caveats of the study: TEMRA cells and active patients showed peak Susac CD8+ clonal expansion.

The CDR3 totals 14 residues. The V gene lost 5 bases and the J gene lost 5 bases, with 13 bases spanning the gap. Germline V gene lookup returns CDR1 SGHDN and CDR2 FVKESK. This chain links TRBV14 with TRBJ2-4; no reliable D call. The sequenced sample consisted of CD8+ T cells from PBMCs. This TCR was recovered from a human donor with Susac syndrome. Written as DNA, the CDR3 is TGTGCCAGCAGCGCCCGATCGTGGGAAAACATTCAGTACTTC. It is translated as CASSARSWENIQYF.